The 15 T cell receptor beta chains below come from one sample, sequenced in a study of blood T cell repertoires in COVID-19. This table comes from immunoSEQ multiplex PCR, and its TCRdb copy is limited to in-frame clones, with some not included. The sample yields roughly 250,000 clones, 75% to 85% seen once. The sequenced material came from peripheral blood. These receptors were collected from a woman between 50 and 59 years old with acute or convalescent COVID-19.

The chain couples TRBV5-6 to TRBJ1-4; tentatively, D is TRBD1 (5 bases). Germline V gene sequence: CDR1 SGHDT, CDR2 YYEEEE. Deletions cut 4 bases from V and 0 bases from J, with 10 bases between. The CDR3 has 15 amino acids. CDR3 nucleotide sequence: TGTGCCAGCAGCCCCCGGGGGTCAACTAATGAAAAACTGTTTTTT. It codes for CASSPRGSTNEKLFF.

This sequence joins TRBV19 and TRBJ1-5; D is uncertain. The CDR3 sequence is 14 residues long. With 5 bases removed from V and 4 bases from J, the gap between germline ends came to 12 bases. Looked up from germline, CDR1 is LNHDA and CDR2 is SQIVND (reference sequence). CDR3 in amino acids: CASSLWTVNQPQHF. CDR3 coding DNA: TGTGCCAGTAGTCTATGGACTGTGAATCAGCCCCAGCATTTT.

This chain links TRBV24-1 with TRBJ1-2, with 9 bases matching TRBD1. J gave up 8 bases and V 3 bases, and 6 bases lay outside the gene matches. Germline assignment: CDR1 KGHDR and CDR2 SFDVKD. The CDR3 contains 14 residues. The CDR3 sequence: CATSDSYRGRGYTF. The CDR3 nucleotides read TGTGCCACCAGTGATAGTTACAGGGGGCGAGGCTACACCTTC.

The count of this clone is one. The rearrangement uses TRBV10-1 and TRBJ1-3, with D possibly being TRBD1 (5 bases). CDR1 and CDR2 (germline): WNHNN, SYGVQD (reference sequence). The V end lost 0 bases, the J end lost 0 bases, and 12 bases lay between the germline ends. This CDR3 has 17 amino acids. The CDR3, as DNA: TGCGCCAGCAGTGAGTCGCAGGACACCCTCTCTGGAAACACCATATATTTT. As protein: CASSESQDTLSGNTIYF.

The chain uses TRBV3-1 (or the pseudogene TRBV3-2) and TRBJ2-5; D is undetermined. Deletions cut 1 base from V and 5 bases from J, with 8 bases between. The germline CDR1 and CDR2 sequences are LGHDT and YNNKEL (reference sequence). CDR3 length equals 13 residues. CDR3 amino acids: CASSQVIRETQYF. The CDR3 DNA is TGTGCCAGCAGCCAAGTCATCAGGGAGACCCAGTACTTC.

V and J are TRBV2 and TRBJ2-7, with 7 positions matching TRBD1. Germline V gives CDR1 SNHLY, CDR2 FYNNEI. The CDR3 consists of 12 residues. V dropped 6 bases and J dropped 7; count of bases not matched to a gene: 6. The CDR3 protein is CASSRDSLEQYF. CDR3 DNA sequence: TGTGCCAGCAGCCGGGACAGTCTTGAGCAGTACTTC. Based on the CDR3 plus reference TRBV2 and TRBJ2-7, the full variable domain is EPEVTQTPSHQVTQMGQEVILRCVPISNHLYFYWYRQILGQKVEFLVSFYNNEISEKSEIFDDQFSVERPDGSNFTLKIRSTKLEDSAMYFCASSRDSLEQYFGPGTRLTVT.

The CDR3 DNA reads TGTGCCACCAGCAGAGAGGGACTTATACTCACAGATACGCAGTATTTT. Encoded protein: CATSREGLILTDTQYF. J is TRBJ2-3 and V is TRBV15, with D possibly being TRBD2 (6 bases). CDR3 length: 16 amino acids. V lost 0 bases to trimming and J lost 2 bases, with 12 bases between them. The germline gives CDR1 LNHNV, CDR2 YYDKDF (reference sequence).

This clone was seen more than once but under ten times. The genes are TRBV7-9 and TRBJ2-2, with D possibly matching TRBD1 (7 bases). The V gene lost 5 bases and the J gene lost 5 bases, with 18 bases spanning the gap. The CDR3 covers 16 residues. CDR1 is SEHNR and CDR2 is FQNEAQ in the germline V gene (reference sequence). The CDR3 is CASSQGLEGATGELFF. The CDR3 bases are TGTGCCAGCAGCCAAGGGTTGGAGGGGGCAACCGGGGAGCTGTTTTTT. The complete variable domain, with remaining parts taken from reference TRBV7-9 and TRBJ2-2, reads DTGVSQNPRHKITKRGQNVTFRCDPISEHNRLYWYRQTLGQGPEFLTYFQNEAQLEKSRLLSDRFSAERPKGSFSTLEIQRTEQGDSAMYLCASSQGLEGATGELFFGEGSRLTVL.

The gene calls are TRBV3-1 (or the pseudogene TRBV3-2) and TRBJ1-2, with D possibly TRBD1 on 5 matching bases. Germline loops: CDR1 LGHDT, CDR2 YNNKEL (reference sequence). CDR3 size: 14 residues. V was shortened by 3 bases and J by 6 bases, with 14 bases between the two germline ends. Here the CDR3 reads CASSHLRGVHGYTF. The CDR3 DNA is TGTGCCAGCAGCCACCTTAGGGGCGTTCATGGCTACACCTTC.

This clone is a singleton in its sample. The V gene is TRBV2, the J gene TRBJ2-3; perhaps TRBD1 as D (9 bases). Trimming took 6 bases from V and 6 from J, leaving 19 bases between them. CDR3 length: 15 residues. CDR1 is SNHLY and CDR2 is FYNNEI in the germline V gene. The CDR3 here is CASRDRGPGGDTQYF. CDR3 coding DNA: TGTGCCAGCAGGGACAGGGGCCCGGGAGGGGATACGCAGTATTTT.

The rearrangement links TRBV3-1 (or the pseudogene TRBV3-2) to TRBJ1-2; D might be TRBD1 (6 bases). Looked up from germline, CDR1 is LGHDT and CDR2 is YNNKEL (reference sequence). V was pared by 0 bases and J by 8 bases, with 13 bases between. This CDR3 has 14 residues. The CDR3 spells CASSQDAGARGYTF. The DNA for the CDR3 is TGTGCCAGCAGCCAAGACGCGGGGGCGCGGGGCTACACCTTC.

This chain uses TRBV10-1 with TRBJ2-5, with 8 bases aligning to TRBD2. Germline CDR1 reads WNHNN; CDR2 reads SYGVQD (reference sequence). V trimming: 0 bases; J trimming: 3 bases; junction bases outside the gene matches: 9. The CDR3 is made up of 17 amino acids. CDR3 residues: CASSESPGLGNEETQYF. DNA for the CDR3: TGCGCCAGCAGTGAGTCCCCGGGACTAGGAAATGAAGAGACCCAGTACTTC.

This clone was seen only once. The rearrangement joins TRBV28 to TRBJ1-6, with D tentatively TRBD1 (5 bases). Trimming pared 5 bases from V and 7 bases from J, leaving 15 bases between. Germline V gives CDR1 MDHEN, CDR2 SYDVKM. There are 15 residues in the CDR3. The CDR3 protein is CASSPGHLGNSPLHF. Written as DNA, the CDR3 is TGTGCCAGCAGTCCCGGACACCTGGGGAATTCACCCCTCCACTTT.

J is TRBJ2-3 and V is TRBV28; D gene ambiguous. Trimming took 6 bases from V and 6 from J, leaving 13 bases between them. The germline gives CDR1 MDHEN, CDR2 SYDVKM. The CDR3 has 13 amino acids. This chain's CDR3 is CASRPDPRDTQYF. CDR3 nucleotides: TGTGCCAGCAGACCCGACCCTAGGGATACGCAGTATTTT. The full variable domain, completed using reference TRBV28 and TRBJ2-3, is DVKVTQSSRYLVKRTGEKVFLECVQDMDHENMFWYRQDPGLGLRLIYFSYDVKMKEKGDIPEGYSVSREKKERFSLILESASTNQTSMYLCASRPDPRDTQYFGPGTRLTVL.

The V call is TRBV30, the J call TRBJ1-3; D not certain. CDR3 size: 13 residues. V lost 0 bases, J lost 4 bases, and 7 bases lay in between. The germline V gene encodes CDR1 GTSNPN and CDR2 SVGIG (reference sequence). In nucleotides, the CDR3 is TGTGCCTGGAGTGTACGACACGGAAACACCATATATTTT. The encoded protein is CAWSVRHGNTIYF. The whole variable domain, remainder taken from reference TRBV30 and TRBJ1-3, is SQTIHQWPATLVQPVGSPLSLECTVEGTSNPNLYWYRQAAGRGLQLLFYSVGIGQISSEVPQNLSASRPQDRQFILSSKKLLLSDSGFYLCAWSVRHGNTIYFGEGSWLTVV.